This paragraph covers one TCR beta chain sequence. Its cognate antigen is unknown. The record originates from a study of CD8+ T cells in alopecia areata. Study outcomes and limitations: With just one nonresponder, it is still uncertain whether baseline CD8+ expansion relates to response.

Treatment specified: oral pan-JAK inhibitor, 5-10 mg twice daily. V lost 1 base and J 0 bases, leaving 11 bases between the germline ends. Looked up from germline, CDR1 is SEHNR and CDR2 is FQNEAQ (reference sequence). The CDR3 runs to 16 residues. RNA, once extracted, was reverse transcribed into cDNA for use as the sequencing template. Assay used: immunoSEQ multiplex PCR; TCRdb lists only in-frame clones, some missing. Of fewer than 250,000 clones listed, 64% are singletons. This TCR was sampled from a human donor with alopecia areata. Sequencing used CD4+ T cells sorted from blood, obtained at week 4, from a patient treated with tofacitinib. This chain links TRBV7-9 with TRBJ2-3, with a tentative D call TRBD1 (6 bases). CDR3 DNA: TGTGCCAGCAGCTTAGATCAGGGGCTAAGCACAGATACGCAGTATTTT. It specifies CASSLDQGLSTDTQYF.